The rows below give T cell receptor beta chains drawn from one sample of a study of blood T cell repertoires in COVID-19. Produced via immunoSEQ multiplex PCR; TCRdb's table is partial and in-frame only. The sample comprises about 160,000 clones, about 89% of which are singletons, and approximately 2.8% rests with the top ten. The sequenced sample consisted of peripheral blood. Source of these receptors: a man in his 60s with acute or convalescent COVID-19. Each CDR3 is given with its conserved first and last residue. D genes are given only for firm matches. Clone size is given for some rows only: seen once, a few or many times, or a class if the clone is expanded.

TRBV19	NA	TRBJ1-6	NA	TGTGCCAGTAGTATCGAGCACTCAGGGGTCGCCTATAATTCACCCCTCCACTTT	CASSIEHSGVAYNSPLHF
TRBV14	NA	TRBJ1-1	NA	TGTGCCAGCAGCCTGGGACATCGCACTGAAGCTTTCTTT	CASSLGHRTEAFF
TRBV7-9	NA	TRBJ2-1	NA	TGTGCCAGCAGCTTACGAGGAGGGCAGTTCTTC	CASSLRGGQFF
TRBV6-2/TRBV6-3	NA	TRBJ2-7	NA	TGTGCCAGCAGTTGGTTGCCGGGACAACCCTACGAGCAGTACTTC	CASSWLPGQPYEQYF
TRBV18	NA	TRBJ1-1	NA	TGTGCCAGCTCACCGGACCTCCGGGAGGCGAACACTGAAGCTTTCTTT	CASSPDLREANTEAFF
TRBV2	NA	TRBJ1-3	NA	TGTGCCAGCAGTGTGGGAGAGGGTTCCGGAAACACCATATATTTT	CASSVGEGSGNTIYF
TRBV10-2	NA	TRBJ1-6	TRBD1	TGCGCCAGCATGACAGGGTATAATTCACCCCTCCACTTT	CASMTGYNSPLHF
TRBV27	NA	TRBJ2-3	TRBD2	TGTGCCAGCAGCCCCAATCCGACTAGCGGGGGGGCAAACGATACGCAGTATTTT	CASSPNPTSGGANDTQYF
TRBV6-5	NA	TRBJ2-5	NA	TGTGCCAGCAGGGCGGTGGAGACCCAGTACTTC	CASRAVETQYF
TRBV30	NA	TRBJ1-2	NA	TGTGCCTGGAGTCACCTCCATGATAGCTATGGCTACACCTTC	CAWSHLHDSYGYTF
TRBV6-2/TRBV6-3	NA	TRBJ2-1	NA	TGTGCCAGCATCCCGAACCCAGCGGCCTCCTACAATGAGCAGTTCTTC	CASIPNPAASYNEQFF
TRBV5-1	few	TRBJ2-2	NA	TGCGCCAGCAGCAGGGGAGGAGGGAGCACCGGGGAGCTGTTTTTT	CASSRGGGSTGELFF
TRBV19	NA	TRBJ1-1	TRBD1	TGTGCCTCCCGGGACAGGGGGATGAACACTGAAGCTTTCTTT	CASRDRGMNTEAFF
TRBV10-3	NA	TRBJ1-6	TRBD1	TGTGCCATCAGTGAGTCCGGGACAGGGTCACCCCTCCACTTT	CAISESGTGSPLHF
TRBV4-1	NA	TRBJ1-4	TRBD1	TGCGCCAGCAGCTGGACAGGAGAAACTAATGAAAAACTGTTTTTT	CASSWTGETNEKLFF
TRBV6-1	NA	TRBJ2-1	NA	TGTGCCAGCAGTGGGGCCTACTCCGCCGGCCGTCTATCCTACAATGAGCAGTTCTTC	CASSGAYSAGRLSYNEQFF
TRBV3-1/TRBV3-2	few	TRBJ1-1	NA	TGTGCCAGCACCCCAGGGGTTACCACGGAAGCTTTCTTT	CASTPGVTTEAFF
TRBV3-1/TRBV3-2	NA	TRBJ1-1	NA	TGTGCCAGCAGCCGATACGAGGGGGTCGAGGTCACTGAAGCTTTCTTT	CASSRYEGVEVTEAFF
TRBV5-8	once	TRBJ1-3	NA	TGTGCCAGCAGCTTAATATCCCGCTCTGGAAACACCATATATTTT	CASSLISRSGNTIYF
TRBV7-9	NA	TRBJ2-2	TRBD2	TGTGCCAGCAGCGATCCGGGACTAGCGGGGAACACCGGGGAGCTGTTTTTT	CASSDPGLAGNTGELFF
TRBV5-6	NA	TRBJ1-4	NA	TGTGCCAGCAGCTTGGGCCGGGATGAAAAACTGTTTTTT	CASSLGRDEKLFF
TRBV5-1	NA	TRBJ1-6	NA	TGCGCCAGCAGCTTGGCCGGCGGAACGATTTATTCACCCCTCCACTTT	CASSLAGGTIYSPLHF
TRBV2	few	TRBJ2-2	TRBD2	TGTGCCAGCAGCAGGACTAGCGGGGTGAACACCGGGGAGCTGTTTTTT	CASSRTSGVNTGELFF
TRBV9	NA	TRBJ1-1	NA	TGTGCCAGCAGCGTAGGAAGGGAGGGATTAGCTTTCTTT	CASSVGREGLAFF
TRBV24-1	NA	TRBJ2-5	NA	TGTGCCACCAGTGCGGTCGGGGAGACCCAGTACTTC	CATSAVGETQYF
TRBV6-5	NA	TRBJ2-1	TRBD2	TGTGCCAGCCGGTACGGGACTAGTTCCTACAATGAGCAGTTCTTC	CASRYGTSSYNEQFF
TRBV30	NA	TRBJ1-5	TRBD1	TGTGCCTGGAGTGTAACAGGGGGGGGAGGTCAGCCCCAGCATTTT	CAWSVTGGGGQPQHF
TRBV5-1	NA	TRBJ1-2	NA	TGCGCCAGCACCTTGGGGTTCTCGCTAATGACAGGCGGGGGCTACACCTTC	CASTLGFSLMTGGGYTF
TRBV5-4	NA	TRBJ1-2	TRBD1	TGTGCCAGCAGCCCGGACAGGAACTATGGCTACACCTTC	CASSPDRNYGYTF
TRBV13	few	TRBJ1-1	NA	TGTGCCAGCAGCTTAGGCCGGGGGGGGAACACTGAAGCTTTCTTT	CASSLGRGGNTEAFF
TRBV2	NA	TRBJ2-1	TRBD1	TGTGCCAGCAAGATCCAGGGGGAAAGGAATGAGCAGTTCTTC	CASKIQGERNEQFF
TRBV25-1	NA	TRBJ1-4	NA	TGTGCCAGCAGTGAATTTAACAGTGAAAAACTGTTTTTT	CASSEFNSEKLFF
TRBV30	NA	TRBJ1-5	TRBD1	TGTGCCTGGAGTCCCGGACAGGGTCTGCAGCCCCAGCATTTT	CAWSPGQGLQPQHF
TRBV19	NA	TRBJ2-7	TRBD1	TGTGCCAGTAGTGCCCGACTACGGACAGGGGGCCCCTACGAGCAGTACTTC	CASSARLRTGGPYEQYF
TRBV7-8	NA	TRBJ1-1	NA	TGTGCCAGCAGCCGACAACACCTACTCGGGGGTATTGTTGAAGCTTTCTTT	CASSRQHLLGGIVEAFF
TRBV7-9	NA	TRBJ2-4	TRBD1	TGTGCCAGCAGCTCGACAGGGTCCTTAGCCAAAAACATTCAGTACTTC	CASSSTGSLAKNIQYF
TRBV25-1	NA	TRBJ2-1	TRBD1	TGTGCCAGCAGTGTGGACAGGGGTCAGGGCTACAATGAGCAGTTCTTC	CASSVDRGQGYNEQFF
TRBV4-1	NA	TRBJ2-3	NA	TGCGCCAGCAGCCAACCTACGGGACTCCACACAGATACGCAGTATTTT	CASSQPTGLHTDTQYF
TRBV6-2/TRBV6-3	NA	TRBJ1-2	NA	TGTGCCAGCAGCACCGGGACAAGGAGTACTAACTATGGCTACACCTTC	CASSTGTRSTNYGYTF
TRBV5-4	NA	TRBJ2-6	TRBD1	TGTGCCAGCAGCCCGGAGGTGGGACAGGGCTCCTCTGGGGCCAACGTCCTGACTTTC	CASSPEVGQGSSGANVLTF
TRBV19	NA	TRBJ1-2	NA	TGTGCCAGTAGTCCCGTCACAGTACCGTTGGGCTACACCTTC	CASSPVTVPLGYTF
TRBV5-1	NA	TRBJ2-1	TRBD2	TGCGCCAGCAGCAAGTCGACTAGCGGGGGCTCCTTCGATGAGCAGTTCTTC	CASSKSTSGGSFDEQFF
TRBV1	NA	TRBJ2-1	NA	TGCACCAGCAGCGGATTACTAGCGGGGACCGACAATGAGCAGTTCTTC	CTSSGLLAGTDNEQFF
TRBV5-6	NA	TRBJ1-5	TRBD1	TGTGCCAGCAGATCCGGGACAGGGGTCCGTTATAGCAATCAGCCCCAGCATTTT	CASRSGTGVRYSNQPQHF
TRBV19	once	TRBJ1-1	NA	TGTGCCAGTAGTATCCGGCAGCGCATTAACACTGAAGCTTTCTTT	CASSIRQRINTEAFF
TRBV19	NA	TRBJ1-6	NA	TGTGCCAGTAGGCGGTCGGTAGACTCACCCCTCCACTTT	CASRRSVDSPLHF
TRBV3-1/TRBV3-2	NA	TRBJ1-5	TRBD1	TGTGCCAGCAGCCTACGACAGGGTAGCGAAGGGCCCCAGCATTTT	CASSLRQGSEGPQHF
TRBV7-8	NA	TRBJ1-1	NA	TGTGCCAGCAGCTTAGCGTCGTGGGCCGAAGCTTTCTTT	CASSLASWAEAFF
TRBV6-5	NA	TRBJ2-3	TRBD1	TGTGCCAGCGCCAGGGGGACATCAGATACGCAGTATTTT	CASARGTSDTQYF
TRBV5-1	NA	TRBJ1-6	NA	TGCGCCAGCAGCCCTCGGACCGGGGGGACCCTCCACTTT	CASSPRTGGTLHF
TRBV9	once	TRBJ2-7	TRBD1	TGTGCCAGCAGCCCTCATGACAGGGGGTACTACGAGCAGTACTTC	CASSPHDRGYYEQYF
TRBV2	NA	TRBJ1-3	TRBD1	TGTGCCAGCATTCAGGGGGCTGGGGGAAACACCATATATTTT	CASIQGAGGNTIYF
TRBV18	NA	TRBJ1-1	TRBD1	TGTGCCAGCTCACCACGGACAGGGGACATGAACACTGAAGCTTTCTTT	CASSPRTGDMNTEAFF
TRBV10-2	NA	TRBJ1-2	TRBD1	TGCGCCAGCTACGACAGGGCCTATGGCTACACCTTC	CASYDRAYGYTF
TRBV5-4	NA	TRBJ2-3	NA	TGTGCCAGCAGCTCTAATGCCGATACGCAGTATTTT	CASSSNADTQYF